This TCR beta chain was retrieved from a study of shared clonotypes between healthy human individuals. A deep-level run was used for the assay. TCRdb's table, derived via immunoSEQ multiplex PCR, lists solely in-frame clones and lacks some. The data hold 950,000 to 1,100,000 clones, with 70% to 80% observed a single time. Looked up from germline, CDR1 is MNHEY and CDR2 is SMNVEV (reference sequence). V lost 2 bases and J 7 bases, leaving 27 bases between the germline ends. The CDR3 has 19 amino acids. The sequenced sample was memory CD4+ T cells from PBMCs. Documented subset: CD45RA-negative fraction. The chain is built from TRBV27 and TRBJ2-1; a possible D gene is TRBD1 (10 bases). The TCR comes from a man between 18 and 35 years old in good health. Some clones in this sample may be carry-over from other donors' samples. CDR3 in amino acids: CASSLGTGDSGSRGNEQFF. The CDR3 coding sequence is TGTGCCAGCAGTTTAGGGACAGGGGATAGCGGGAGTAGGGGGAATGAGCAGTTCTTC.